This entry lists 8 T cell receptor beta chains sequenced from one sample in a study of blood T cell repertoires in COVID-19. Sequencing used immunoSEQ multiplex PCR; TCRdb keeps in-frame clones, though not all of them. The table has roughly 57,000 clones, approximately 80% seen once. The sequenced material came from peripheral blood. These TCRs come from a man aged 65-85 years with active or convalescent COVID-19.

The V and J genes are TRBV19 and TRBJ1-1; the D is unclear. V lost 4 bases to trimming and J lost 4 bases, with 13 bases between them. The length of the CDR3 is 14 residues. Looked up from germline, CDR1 is LNHDA and CDR2 is SQIVND (reference sequence). CDR3 in amino acids: CASSTGSGITEAFF. CDR3 sequence (DNA): TGTGCCAGTAGTACGGGCTCCGGGATCACTGAAGCTTTCTTT.

J is TRBJ2-7 and V is TRBV5-1; no clear D. Trimming took 4 bases from V and 3 from J, leaving 11 bases between them. The CDR3 contains 13 residues. Looked up from germline, CDR1 is SGHRS and CDR2 is YFSETQ. The CDR3 is CASSPRDIYEQYF. The CDR3 DNA follows: TGCGCCAGCAGCCCTCGAGACATCTACGAGCAGTACTTC.

The chain links TRBV2 to TRBJ2-6, with D perhaps TRBD1 (5 bases). CDR1 is SNHLY, CDR2 FYNNEI, per germline. With 5 bases removed from V and 0 bases from J, the gap between germline ends came to 11 bases. CDR3 length: 16 amino acids. CDR3 amino acids: CASSRAGNSGANVLTF. DNA for the CDR3: TGTGCCAGCAGTCGAGCAGGGAACTCTGGGGCCAACGTCCTGACTTTC.

V and J are TRBV7-2 and TRBJ1-3, with D perhaps TRBD1 (6 bases). Looked up from germline, CDR1 is SGHTA and CDR2 is FQGNSA. This CDR3 has 16 residues. V shed 3 bases and J shed 6 bases, with 18 bases lying between them. The CDR3 reads CASSFTQQGGANTIYF. The DNA of the CDR3 is TGTGCCAGCAGCTTCACCCAACAGGGTGGCGCAAACACCATATATTTT.

The rearrangement joins TRBV7-3 to TRBJ2-1; 8 bases agree with TRBD2. The CDR3 consists of 16 residues. V trimming: 1 base; J trimming: 2 bases; junction bases outside the gene matches: 4. The germline CDR1 and CDR2 sequences are SGHTA and FQGTGA. CDR3 coding DNA: TGTGCCAGCAGCTTAAGCGGGAGGACGACCTACAATGAGCAGTTCTTC. This translates into CASSLSGRTTYNEQFF.

The chain is built from TRBV12-3 or TRBV12-4 and TRBJ2-1, with TRBD1 matching over 9 bases. The CDR3 contains 12 residues. J was trimmed by 9 bases and V by 6 bases; bases with no gene match: 3. CDR3 nucleotide sequence: TGTGCCAGCAGACAGGGGGCGGGTGAGCAGTTCTTC. It yields the protein CASRQGAGEQFF.

The CDR3: CASSNIRTGISEAFF. Here the CDR3 DNA reads TGTGCCAGCAGCAATATCAGGACAGGGATTTCCGAAGCTTTCTTT. The chain employs TRBV7-2 and TRBJ1-1, with 8 bases matching TRBD1. The CDR3 length is 15 residues. V lost 5 bases to trimming and J lost 8 bases; unmatched junction nucleotides: 13. Germline V gene sequence: CDR1 SGHTA, CDR2 FQGNSA.

This clone was observed once. The V call is TRBV20-1, the J call TRBJ2-1; TRBD2 might be the D (5 bases). The CDR3 is 11 amino acids. V was cut by 0 bases and J by 12 bases, with 9 bases left in between. Germline assignment: CDR1 DFQATT and CDR2 SNEGSKA (reference sequence). The CDR3 DNA reads as TGCAGTGCTAGAGACGGCCGGGGGCAGTTCTTC. Encoded protein: CSARDGRGQFF.